The rows below give T cell receptor beta chains drawn from one sample of a study of T cell repertoires in cytomegalovirus infection. MiXCR, applied by TCRdb to the reads, yields one record per CDR3 protein. The table lists 130,000 or so distinct CDR3 sequences, 5.5% to 8% of them singletons. Sequencing was performed on PBMCs. The receptors shown here come from a human donor in good health (CMV status not recorded). Some clones in this sample may be carry-over from other donors' samples. Both conserved end residues are part of each CDR3. Each record gives: clone size, J gene, D gene, V gene, CDR3 protein, CDR3 DNA. The D gene is left open where the match is weak. Clone size appears in some rows only: once, few, many, or a class for an expanded clone.

>many|TRBJ1-5|NA|TRBV6-2/TRBV6-3
CASSPLTVGQPQHF
TGTGCCAGCAGTCCTCTTACAGTCGGGCAGCCCCAGCATTTT
>many|TRBJ1-3|TRBD1|TRBV7-2
CASSLETGVGNTIYF
TGTGCCAGCAGCTTAGAGACAGGGGTTGGAAACACCATATATTTT
>few|TRBJ2-1|TRBD1|TRBV5-1
CASSPRDSFYNEQFF
TGCGCCAGCAGCCCCCGGGACAGCTTCTACAATGAGCAGTTCTTC
>medium-sized|TRBJ2-1|NA|TRBV7-2
CASSPRGYNEQFF
TGTGCCAGCAGCCCTCGTGGTTACAATGAGCAGTTCTTC
>many|TRBJ1-1|NA|TRBV20-1
CSARKVNTEAFF
TGCAGTGCTAGAAAGGTAAACACTGAAGCTTTCTTT
>many|TRBJ1-1|NA|TRBV7-2
CASSLEGATEAFF
TGTGCCAGCAGCTTAGAAGGGGCCACTGAAGCTTTCTTT
>many|TRBJ1-6|NA|TRBV28
CASNKGGGFNSPLHF
TGTGCCAGCAACAAAGGTGGAGGGTTTAATTCACCCCTCCACTTT
>many|TRBJ2-1|TRBD2|TRBV29-1
CSVEGTSGALSSYNEQFF
TGCAGCGTTGAGGGGACTAGCGGGGCCCTTAGCTCCTACAATGAGCAGTTCTTC
>many|TRBJ2-7|TRBD1|TRBV19
CASSMVTGGGGYEQYF
TGTGCCAGTAGTATGGTGACAGGGGGCGGAGGCTACGAGCAGTACTTC
>many|TRBJ2-5|TRBD2|TRBV7-2
CASSLAGASGQETQYF
TGTGCCAGCAGCTTAGCAGGGGCTAGCGGTCAAGAGACCCAGTACTTC
>many|TRBJ2-7|TRBD1|TRBV7-9
CASSPRTGRREQYF
TGTGCCAGCAGCCCTCGGACAGGGCGACGAGAGCAGTACTTC
>many|TRBJ1-4|NA|TRBV7-2
CASSLSPAASNEKLFF
TGTGCCAGCAGCTTATCCCCAGCGGCATCTAATGAAAAACTGTTTTTT
>many|TRBJ2-2|NA|TRBV7-2
CASSLWGDDTGELFF
TGTGCCAGCAGCTTATGGGGGGATGACACCGGGGAGCTGTTTTTT
>NA|TRBJ1-3|NA|TRBV2
CASSTAGRGNTIYF
TGTGCCAGCAGCACCGCAGGGCGTGGAAACACCATATATTTT
>many|TRBJ2-2|TRBD2|TRBV20-1
CSALGTSAGELFF
TGCAGTGCCTTGGGGACTAGCGCCGGGGAGCTGTTTTTT
>few|TRBJ2-7|NA|TRBV7-2
CASSPSGRKSTYEQYF
TGTGCCAGCAGTCCAAGCGGTCGAAAGTCGACCTACGAGCAGTACTTC
>many|TRBJ1-1|TRBD1|TRBV7-3
CASSTAAGGSEAFF
TGTGCCAGCAGCACCGCGGCAGGGGGGTCTGAAGCTTTCTTT
>many|TRBJ2-2|NA|TRBV5-1
CASSLESGSGTGELFF
TGCGCCAGCAGCTTGGAATCCGGCAGCGGAACCGGGGAGCTGTTTTTT
>many|TRBJ1-6|TRBD1|TRBV12-3/TRBV12-4
CASTQGGFSPLHF
TGTGCCAGCACCCAGGGGGGGTTTTCACCCCTCCACTTT
>many|TRBJ1-2|NA|TRBV7-2
CASSLAETNYGYTF
TGTGCCAGCAGCTTAGCTGAGACAAACTATGGCTACACCTTC
>many|TRBJ1-4|TRBD1|TRBV7-2
CASSETGVGEKLFF
TGTGCCAGCAGCGAGACAGGGGTGGGTGAAAAACTGTTTTTT
>many|TRBJ2-3|TRBD2|TRBV7-8
CASSRIAGDDTQYF
TGTGCCAGCAGTCGAATAGCGGGGGACGATACGCAGTATTTT
>NA|TRBJ2-1|TRBD1|TRBV20-1
CSARDLQGGHNEQFF
TGCAGTGCTAGAGATCTACAGGGGGGTCACAATGAGCAGTTCTTC
>many|TRBJ2-3|TRBD2|TRBV7-2
CATAPRLAGGTDTQYF
TGTGCCACCGCCCCCCGACTAGCGGGGGGCACAGATACGCAGTATTTT
>many|TRBJ2-7|TRBD1|TRBV12-3/TRBV12-4
CASSNRDSTISYEQYF
TGTGCCAGCAGCAACCGGGACAGCACGATCTCCTACGAGCAGTACTTC
>many|TRBJ2-7|NA|TRBV6-1
CASSEASGTAGYEQYF
TGTGCCAGCAGTGAAGCATCTGGGACTGCCGGCTACGAGCAGTACTTC
>NA|TRBJ2-7|NA|TRBV28
CASSSAGPVYEQYF
TGTGCCAGCAGTTCGGCCGGGCCGGTCTACGAGCAGTACTTC
>few|TRBJ1-2|TRBD1|TRBV6-5
CASRNRGNPYGYTF
TGTGCCAGTCGTAACAGGGGAAACCCCTATGGCTACACCTTC
>many|TRBJ2-1|NA|TRBV4-3
CASSQVPGQLGNEQFF
TGCGCCAGCAGCCAAGTCCCGGGCCAACTGGGCAATGAGCAGTTCTTC
>NA|TRBJ2-3|NA|TRBV5-1
CASSSLTNSDTQYF
TGCGCCAGCAGCTCCTTAACGAACTCAGATACGCAGTATTTT
>many|TRBJ1-2|NA|TRBV7-2
CASSLARDRGYTF
TGTGCCAGCAGCTTAGCGAGGGACCGAGGCTACACCTTC
>many|TRBJ2-1|NA|TRBV25-1
CASSRGRDLTQFF
TGTGCCAGCAGTCGGGGAAGGGATCTCACGCAGTTCTTC
>few|TRBJ2-7|TRBD1|TRBV20-1
CSASPRQGVSYEQYF
TGCAGTGCTAGCCCTCGACAGGGGGTCTCCTACGAGCAGTACTTC
>few|TRBJ2-5|NA|TRBV29-1
CSVREAGIEETQYF
TGCAGCGTCCGAGAGGCGGGGATCGAAGAGACCCAGTACTTC
>many|TRBJ1-2|NA|TRBV28
CASSLGSLYGYTF
TGTGCCAGCAGTTTAGGCTCCCTCTATGGCTACACCTTC
>many|TRBJ1-6|NA|TRBV7-8
CASSLAFPGKPNSPLHF
TGTGCCAGCAGCTTAGCTTTTCCGGGCAAGCCGAATTCACCCCTCCACTTT